This entry lists 9 T cell receptor beta chains sequenced from one sample in a study of cytomegalovirus exposure and HLA in healthy donors. Primers included in the PCR were 60 Vbeta and 13 Jbeta primers. Profiled with immunoSEQ multiplex PCR; TCRdb holds only in-frame clones, not every one. This table holds hundreds of thousands of clones, around four fifths found once. The sample taken for sequencing was PBMCs. The receptors come from a male donor in good health and CMV-seronegative.

About this clone: At one of its ends the junction is not consistent with the germline gene, which may arise from a read error. V gene TRBV7-7 combines with J gene TRBJ2-3; 9 nucleotides align to TRBD2. In germline, CDR1 is SSHAT, CDR2 FNYEAQ (reference sequence). The CDR3 consists of 15 residues. CDR3 amino acids: CASSSGLAPTDTQYF. The DNA for the CDR3 is TGTGCTAGCAGCTCGGGACTAGCTCCCACAGATACGCAGTATTTT.

The CDR3 loop reads CASSRTGQGLYEQYF. In DNA form, the CDR3 reads TGTGCCAGCAGCCGAACGGGACAGGGGCTTTACGAGCAGTACTTC. The J gene is TRBJ2-7, the V gene TRBV14; 10 bases match TRBD1. Trimming removed 4 bases from V and 4 bases from J; junction bases left unmatched: 7. The CDR3 has 15 amino acids. Germline V lookup: CDR1 SGHDN, CDR2 FVKESK.

J is TRBJ2-1 and V is TRBV7-9; D is possibly TRBD1 (6 bases). The CDR3 is made up of 14 amino acids. The ends were cut back, 3 bases at V and 9 bases at J, with 15 bases in the middle. The germline gives CDR1 SEHNR, CDR2 FQNEAQ (reference sequence). CDR3 protein: CASSFATARGEQFF. Here the CDR3 DNA reads TGTGCCAGCAGCTTCGCGACCGCCAGGGGTGAGCAGTTCTTC.

The chain has TRBV6-6 and TRBJ2-5; 8 bases agree with TRBD2. This CDR3 spans 14 amino acids. From germline, CDR1 is MNHNY and CDR2 SVGAGI (reference sequence). Trimming cost V 5 bases and J 7 bases; bases outside gene matches: 9. CDR3 sequence reads: CASSPSGGRVTQYF. For the CDR3, the DNA is TGTGCCAGCAGTCCCTCGGGGGGGAGGGTGACCCAGTACTTC.

The chain has TRBV11-2 and TRBJ1-2; no clear D gene. Germline V gene lookup returns CDR1 SGHAT and CDR2 FQNNGV. V gave up 5 bases and J gave up 4 bases, with 5 bases separating them. The CDR3 totals 11 residues. The CDR3 nucleotides are TGTGCCAGCAGCGCGTCCTATGGCTACACCTTC. Translating it yields CASSASYGYTF.

V is TRBV7-2 and J is TRBJ2-5; D is unclear. The end of the DNA is better explained by TRBJ2-7, so the J call may be wrong. Germline V gene lookup returns CDR1 SGHTA and CDR2 FQGNSA. There are 15 residues in the CDR3. In nucleotides, the CDR3 is TGTGCCAGCAGCCCATACCCATTAAGCTCCTACGAGCAGTACTTC. As protein: CASSPYPLSSYEQYF.

The chain uses TRBV7-9 and TRBJ2-7, with TRBD1 matching over 7 bases. Per germline, CDR1 SEHNR and CDR2 FQNEAQ (reference sequence). J was trimmed by 5 bases and V by 0 bases; bases with no gene match: 4. The CDR3 covers 14 residues. The DNA of the CDR3 is TGTGCCAGCAGCTTAGCGGGAACAGGGGACGAGCAGTACTTC. Translation gives CASSLAGTGDEQYF.

The chain joins TRBV4-1 to TRBJ2-1; possibly TRBD1 for D (6 bases). Germline V gene lookup returns CDR1 MGHRA and CDR2 YSYEKL. Trimming left V 1 base short and J 7 bases short, with 35 bases between. This CDR3 is 22 amino acids long. The CDR3 sequence is CASSQVPPGDRPFIFDKNEQFF. CDR3 sequence (DNA): TGCGCCAGCAGCCAAGTCCCCCCAGGAGACAGGCCCTTTATCTTTGATAAGAATGAGCAGTTCTTC.

This clone was seen a single time. The chain recombines TRBV7-3 with TRBJ2-3, with 8 bases matching TRBD2. Looked up from germline, CDR1 is SGHTA and CDR2 is FQGTGA. Trimming took 4 bases from V and 5 from J; bases not matched to a gene: 5. The CDR3 runs to 14 residues. The CDR3, as DNA: TGTGCCAGCAGCTCCGGGACTAGGGGAGATACGCAGTATTTT. It translates to CASSSGTRGDTQYF.